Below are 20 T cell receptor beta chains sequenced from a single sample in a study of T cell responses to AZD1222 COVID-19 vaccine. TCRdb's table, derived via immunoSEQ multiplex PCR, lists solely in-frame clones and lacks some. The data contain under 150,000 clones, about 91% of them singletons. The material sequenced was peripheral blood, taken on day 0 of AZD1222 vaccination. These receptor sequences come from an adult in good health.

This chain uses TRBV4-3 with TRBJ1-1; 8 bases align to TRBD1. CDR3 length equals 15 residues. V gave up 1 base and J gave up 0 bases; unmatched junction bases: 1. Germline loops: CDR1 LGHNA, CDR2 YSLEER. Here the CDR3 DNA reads TGCGCCAGCAGCCAAGGGACAGGGATGAACACTGAAGCTTTCTTT. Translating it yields CASSQGTGMNTEAFF.

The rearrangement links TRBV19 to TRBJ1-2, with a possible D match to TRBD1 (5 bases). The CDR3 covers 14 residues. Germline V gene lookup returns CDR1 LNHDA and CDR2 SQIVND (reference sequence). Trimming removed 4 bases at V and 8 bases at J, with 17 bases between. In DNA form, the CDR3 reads TGTGCCAGTAGTACCCCGGGGCAAGGAAACGGCTACACCTTC. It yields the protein CASSTPGQGNGYTF.

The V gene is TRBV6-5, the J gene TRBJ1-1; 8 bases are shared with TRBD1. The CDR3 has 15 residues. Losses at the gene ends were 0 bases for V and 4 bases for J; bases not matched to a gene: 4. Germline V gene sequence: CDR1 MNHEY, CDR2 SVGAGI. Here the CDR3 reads CASSYSNRGSTEAFF. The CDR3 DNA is TGTGCCAGCAGTTACTCGAACAGGGGGAGCACTGAAGCTTTCTTT.

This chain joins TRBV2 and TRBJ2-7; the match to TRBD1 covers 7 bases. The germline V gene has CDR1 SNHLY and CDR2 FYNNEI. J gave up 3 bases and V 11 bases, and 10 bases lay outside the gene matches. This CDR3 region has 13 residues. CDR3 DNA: TGTGCCGCCGCAGGGGGATTGGGCTACGAGCAGTACTTC. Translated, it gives CAAAGGLGYEQYF. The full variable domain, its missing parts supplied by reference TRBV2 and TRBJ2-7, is EPEVTQTPSHQVTQMGQEVILRCVPISNHLYFYWYRQILGQKVEFLVSFYNNEISEKSEIFDDQFSVERPDGSNFTLKIRSTKLEDSAMYFCAAAGGLGYEQYFGPGTRLTVT.

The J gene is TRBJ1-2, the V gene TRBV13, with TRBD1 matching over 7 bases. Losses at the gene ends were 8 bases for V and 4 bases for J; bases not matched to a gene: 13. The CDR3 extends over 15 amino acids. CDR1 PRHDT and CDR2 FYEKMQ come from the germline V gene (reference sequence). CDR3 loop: CASENPGTDFYGYTF. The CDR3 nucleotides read TGTGCCAGCGAAAACCCCGGGACAGACTTCTATGGCTACACCTTC.

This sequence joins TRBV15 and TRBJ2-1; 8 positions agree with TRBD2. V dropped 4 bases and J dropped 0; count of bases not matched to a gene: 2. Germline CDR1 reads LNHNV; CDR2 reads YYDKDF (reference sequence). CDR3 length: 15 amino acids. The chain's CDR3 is CATSTGTSSYNEQFF. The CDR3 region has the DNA TGTGCCACCAGCACCGGGACTAGCTCCTACAATGAGCAGTTCTTC. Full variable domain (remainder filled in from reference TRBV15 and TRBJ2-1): DAMVIQNPRYQVTQFGKPVTLSCSQTLNHNVMYWYQQKSSQAPKLLFHYYDKDFNNEADTPDNFQSRRPNTSFCFLDIRSPGLGDTAMYLCATSTGTSSYNEQFFGPGTRLTVL.

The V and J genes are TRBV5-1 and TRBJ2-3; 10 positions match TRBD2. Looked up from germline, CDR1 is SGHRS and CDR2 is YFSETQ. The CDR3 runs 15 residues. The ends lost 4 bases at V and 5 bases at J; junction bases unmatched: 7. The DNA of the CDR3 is TGCGCCAGCAGCACAGCGCTAGCGGGAGTAGATACGCAGTATTTT. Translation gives CASSTALAGVDTQYF. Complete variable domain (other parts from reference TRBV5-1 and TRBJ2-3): KAGVTQTPRYLIKTRGQQVTLSCSPISGHRSVSWYQQTPGQGLQFLFEYFSETQRNKGNFPGRFSGRQFSNSRSEMNVSTLELGDSALYLCASSTALAGVDTQYFGPGTRLTVL.

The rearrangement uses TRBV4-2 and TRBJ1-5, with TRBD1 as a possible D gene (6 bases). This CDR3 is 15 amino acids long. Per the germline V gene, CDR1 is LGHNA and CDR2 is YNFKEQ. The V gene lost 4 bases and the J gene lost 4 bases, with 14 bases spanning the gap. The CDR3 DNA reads TGTGCCAGCAGCCGGAGCCGGGACAAGAATCAGCCCCAGCATTTT. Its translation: CASSRSRDKNQPQHF.

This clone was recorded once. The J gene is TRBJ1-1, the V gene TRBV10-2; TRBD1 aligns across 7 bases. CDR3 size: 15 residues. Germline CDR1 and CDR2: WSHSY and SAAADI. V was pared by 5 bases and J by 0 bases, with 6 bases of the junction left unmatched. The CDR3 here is CASSQEGQLNTEAFF. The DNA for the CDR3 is TGCGCCAGCAGTCAAGAGGGACAGTTGAACACTGAAGCTTTCTTT.

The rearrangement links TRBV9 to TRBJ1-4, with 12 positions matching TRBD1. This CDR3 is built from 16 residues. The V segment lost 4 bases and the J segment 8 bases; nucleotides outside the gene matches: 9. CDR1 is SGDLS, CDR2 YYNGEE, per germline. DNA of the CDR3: TGTGCCAGCAGCAAAAAATCGGGGACAGGGGGCGAAAAACTGTTTTTT. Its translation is CASSKKSGTGGEKLFF.

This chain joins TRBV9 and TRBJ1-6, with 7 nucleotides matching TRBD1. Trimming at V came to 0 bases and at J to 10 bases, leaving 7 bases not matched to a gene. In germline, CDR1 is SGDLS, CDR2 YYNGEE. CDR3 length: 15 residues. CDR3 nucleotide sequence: TGTGCCAGCAGCGTAGCGACAGGGTCTGGCTCACCCCTCCACTTT. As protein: CASSVATGSGSPLHF.

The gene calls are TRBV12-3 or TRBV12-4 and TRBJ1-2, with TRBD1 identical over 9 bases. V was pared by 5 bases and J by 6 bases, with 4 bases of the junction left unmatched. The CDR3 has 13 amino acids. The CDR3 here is CASSLGTGNGYTF. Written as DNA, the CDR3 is TGTGCCAGCAGTCTAGGGACAGGGAATGGCTACACCTTC.

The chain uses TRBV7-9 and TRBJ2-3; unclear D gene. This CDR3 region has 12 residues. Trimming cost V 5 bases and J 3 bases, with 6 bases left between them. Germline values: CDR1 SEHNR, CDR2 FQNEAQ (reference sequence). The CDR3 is CASSVGTDTQYF. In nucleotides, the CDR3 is TGTGCCAGCAGCGTAGGTACAGATACGCAGTATTTT.

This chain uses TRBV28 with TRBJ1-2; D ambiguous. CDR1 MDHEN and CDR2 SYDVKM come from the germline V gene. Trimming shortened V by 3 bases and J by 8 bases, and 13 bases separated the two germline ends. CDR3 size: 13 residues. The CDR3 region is CASSFPWTGGYTF. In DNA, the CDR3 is TGTGCCAGCAGTTTCCCTTGGACCGGGGGCTACACCTTC.

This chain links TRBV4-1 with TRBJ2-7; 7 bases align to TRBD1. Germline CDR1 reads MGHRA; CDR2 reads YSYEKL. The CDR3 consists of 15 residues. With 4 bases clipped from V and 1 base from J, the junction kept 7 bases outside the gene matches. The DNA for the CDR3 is TGCGCCAGCAGCCCCCCGGGACAGTTATCCTACGAGCAGTACTTC. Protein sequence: CASSPPGQLSYEQYF.

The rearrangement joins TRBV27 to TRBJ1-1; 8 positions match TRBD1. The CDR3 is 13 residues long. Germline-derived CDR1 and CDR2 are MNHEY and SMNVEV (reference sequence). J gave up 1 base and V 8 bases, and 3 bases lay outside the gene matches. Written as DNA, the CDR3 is TGTGCCAGCGGGACAGGTACGAACACTGAAGCTTTCTTT. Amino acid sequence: CASGTGTNTEAFF.

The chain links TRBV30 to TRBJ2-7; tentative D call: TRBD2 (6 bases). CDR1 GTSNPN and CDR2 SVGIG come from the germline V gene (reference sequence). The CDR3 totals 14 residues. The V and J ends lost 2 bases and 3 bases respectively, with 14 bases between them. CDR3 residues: CAWSSGGTNYEQYF. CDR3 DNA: TGTGCCTGGAGTTCCGGAGGGACCAACTACGAGCAGTACTTC.

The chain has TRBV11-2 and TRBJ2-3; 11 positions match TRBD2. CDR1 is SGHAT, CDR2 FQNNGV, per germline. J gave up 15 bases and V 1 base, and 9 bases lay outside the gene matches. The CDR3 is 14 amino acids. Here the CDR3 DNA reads TGTGCCAGCAGCTTAGCCCCGGGACTAGCGGACTCATATTTT. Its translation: CASSLAPGLADSYF.

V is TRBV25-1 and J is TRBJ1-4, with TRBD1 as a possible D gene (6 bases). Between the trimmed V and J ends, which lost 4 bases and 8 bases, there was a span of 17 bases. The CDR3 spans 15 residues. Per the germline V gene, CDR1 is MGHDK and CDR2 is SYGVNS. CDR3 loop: CASSASNGGQEKLFF. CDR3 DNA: TGTGCCAGCAGTGCTAGCAACGGGGGCCAGGAAAAACTGTTTTTT.

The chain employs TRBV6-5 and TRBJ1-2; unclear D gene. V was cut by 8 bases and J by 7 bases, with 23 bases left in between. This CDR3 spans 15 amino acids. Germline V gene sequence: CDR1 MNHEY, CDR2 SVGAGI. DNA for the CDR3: TGTGCCAGCCTCAAGTTGGGCGCTGATCGAGGTGGCTACACCTTC. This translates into CASLKLGADRGGYTF.